The rows below give T cell receptor beta chains drawn from one sample of a study of T cells after yellow fever vaccination. One entry per CDR3 protein, called by TCRdb with MiXCR from the 5' RACE reads. Of under 300,000 distinct CDR3 sequences in the sample, roughly 6.3% were seen once. The specimen comprised CD4+ T cells sorted from PBMCs, sampled on the day of the yellow fever booster vaccination. The receptors shown here come from a man aged 25 to 40 who received the YFV17D yellow fever vaccine. Both conserved end residues are part of each CDR3. The D gene is left open where the match is weak. Clone size is stated in some rows and not others, as once, few, many or a class when expanded.

d_gene,v_gene,j_gene,abundance,CDR3nt,CDR3aa
TRBD2,TRBV23-1,TRBJ2-7,.,TGCGCCAGCAGACTCCTCGCGGGGGAGTTAATGCACGAGCAGTACTTC,CASRLLAGELMHEQYF
TRBD1,TRBV7-2,TRBJ2-7,few,TGTGCCAGCACCCAGACAGGGCGTAGCTACGAGCAGTACTTC,CASTQTGRSYEQYF
.,TRBV21-1,TRBJ1-1,few,TGTGCCAGCAGCATGCGGGGGCGCAGAGCTTTCTTT,CASSMRGRRAFF
TRBD1,TRBV10-3,TRBJ2-1,few,TGTGCCGTGTCCCGGGACAGGCTCTACAATGAGCAGTTCTTC,CAVSRDRLYNEQFF
.,TRBV5-1,TRBJ2-6,few,TGCGCCAGCAGGGTAGGGTATCGCTCTGGGGCCAACGTCCTGACTTTC,CASRVGYRSGANVLTF
.,TRBV12-3/TRBV12-4,TRBJ1-1,.,TGTGCCAGCAGTTATAGGCCCCCTGAAGCTTTCTTT,CASSYRPPEAFF
TRBD2,TRBV7-2,TRBJ2-1,many,TGTGCCAGCAGCTTAGCGAGCGGGGGCTACAATGAGCAGTTCTTC,CASSLASGGYNEQFF
TRBD2,TRBV5-1,TRBJ2-2,few,TGCGCCAGCAGCTTGGATAGCGGGAGGGTGAACACCGGGGAGCTGTTTTTT,CASSLDSGRVNTGELFF
.,TRBV5-4,TRBJ2-7,.,TGTGCCAGCAGCGAGGCCAGCGGGTACGAGCAGTACTTC,CASSEASGYEQYF
.,TRBV19,TRBJ2-6,.,TGTGCCAGTAGTTCCAGGGGTACCAACGTCCTGACTTTC,CASSSRGTNVLTF
.,TRBV5-1,TRBJ2-1,many,TGCGCCAGCATGGGGGTGGACAGCTCCTACAATGAGCAGTTCTTC,CASMGVDSSYNEQFF
.,TRBV6-5,TRBJ2-6,.,TGTGCCAGCAGTCGGAGGGGGGACTCTGGGGCCAACGTCCTGACTTTC,CASSRRGDSGANVLTF
TRBD1,TRBV5-1,TRBJ2-3,many,TGCGCCAGCAGCCCAAATACAGGGGCAGATACGCAGTATTTT,CASSPNTGADTQYF
.,TRBV18,TRBJ2-3,few,TGTGCCAGCTCACCGTCCAGGGCGGGAGATACGCAGTATTTT,CASSPSRAGDTQYF
TRBD2,TRBV20-1,TRBJ2-2,.,TGCAGTGCTCCCTCCCCCCGGGGTAGCGGGAGCCGGGGGACCGGGGAGCTGTTTTTT,CSAPSPRGSGSRGTGELFF
.,TRBV10-3,TRBJ2-1,many,TGTGCCATCAGTGAGTCGAAGGAGGATGAGCAGTTCTTC,CAISESKEDEQFF
.,TRBV29-1,TRBJ2-6,few,TGCAGCGTTGGCGAGGGGCCTGGGGCCAACGTCCTGACTTTC,CSVGEGPGANVLTF
.,TRBV20-1,TRBJ2-7,few,TGCAGTGCTAGAGTGCTTTACGAGCAGTACTTC,CSARVLYEQYF
.,TRBV5-5,TRBJ2-3,many,TGTGCCAGCAGTCCGGAGTGGGGCACAGATACGCAGTATTTT,CASSPEWGTDTQYF
TRBD1,TRBV19,TRBJ2-3,.,TGTGCCTCCGGGACAGGAAGCACAGATACGCAGTATTTT,CASGTGSTDTQYF
.,TRBV20-1,TRBJ1-5,.,TGCTGTGCTGGAGAGGCTCAGCCCCAGCATTTT,CCAGEAQPQHF
.,TRBV6-1,TRBJ2-1,.,TGTGCCAGCAGCGATTCCGGGTTCACCTACAATGAGCAGTTCTTC,CASSDSGFTYNEQFF
.,TRBV28,TRBJ1-5,many,TGTGCCAGCAGACCAAGCCTTGATAATCAGCCCCAGCATTTT,CASRPSLDNQPQHF
.,TRBV7-2,TRBJ1-1,few,TGTGCCAGCAGTTACGCCGCGTGGGGGAACACTGAAGCTTTCTTT,CASSYAAWGNTEAFF
.,TRBV7-2,TRBJ2-7,few,TGTGCCAGCACCCGAAACAGGGACTCCTACGAGCAGTACTTC,CASTRNRDSYEQYF
.,TRBV9,TRBJ1-6,.,TGTGCCAGCAGCGTAGTAGGGAACTCACCCCTCCACTTT,CASSVVGNSPLHF
.,TRBV24-1,TRBJ2-3,.,TGTGCCACCAGTGATCTCGAGGGGGGGACAGATACGCAGTATTTT,CATSDLEGGTDTQYF
.,TRBV20-1,TRBJ2-1,.,TGCAGTGCTAGATCGACGCCTGGCGGCCTAGGGGAGCAGTTCTTC,CSARSTPGGLGEQFF
TRBD2,TRBV7-2,TRBJ2-7,.,TGTGCCAGCAGCTTAGTCTTTGCACTAGCGGGTACCTACGAGCAGTACTTC,CASSLVFALAGTYEQYF
.,TRBV5-5,TRBJ2-3,many,TGTGCCAGCAGCTTGGGCGTCGGCACAGATACGCAGTATTTT,CASSLGVGTDTQYF
TRBD2,TRBV24-1,TRBJ2-1,.,TGTGCCACCAGTGATTCCAGCGGGAGGTACAATGAGCAGTTCTTC,CATSDSSGRYNEQFF
.,TRBV7-8,TRBJ1-5,many,TGTGCCAGCAGCTCAAACTTCGGACAGAACAATCAGCCCCAGCATTTT,CASSSNFGQNNQPQHF
TRBD1,TRBV20-1,TRBJ1-2,few,TGCAGTGCTCTACTACAGGGGGCGCATGGCTACACCTTC,CSALLQGAHGYTF
.,TRBV29-1,TRBJ2-3,few,TGCAGCGTAACGGCGGGCCCAGATACGCAGTATTTT,CSVTAGPDTQYF
.,TRBV7-2,TRBJ2-3,many,TGTGCCAGCAGCCTGAGGAGCAGGACAGATACGCAGTATTTT,CASSLRSRTDTQYF
TRBD2,TRBV5-1,TRBJ2-3,many,TGCGCCAGCAGCTTGGCAGCGGGAGGGCCTAGCACAGATACGCAGTATTTT,CASSLAAGGPSTDTQYF
.,TRBV4-3,TRBJ1-1,many,TGCGCCAGCAGCCAAGATCTGGGTATGAACACTGAAGCTTTCTTT,CASSQDLGMNTEAFF
.,TRBV27,TRBJ2-2,.,TGTGCCAGCAGTTTAGTCGGGAGTTGGTCCGGGGAGCTGTTTTTT,CASSLVGSWSGELFF
.,TRBV29-1,TRBJ2-7,many,TGCAGCGTAGCCGAGGCCTACGAGCAGTACTTC,CSVAEAYEQYF
.,TRBV7-2,TRBJ2-1,.,TGTGCCAGCAGCCTGACCGGGACTTCCCTCAATGAGCAGTTCTTC,CASSLTGTSLNEQFF
TRBD2,TRBV6-1,TRBJ2-3,few,TGTGCCAGCAGCTCTAGCGGGAGAACTAAGCGCAGCACAGATACGCAGTATTTT,CASSSSGRTKRSTDTQYF
.,TRBV20-1,TRBJ1-2,.,TGCAGTGCTAAGGACAGATATGGCTACACCTTC,CSAKDRYGYTF
.,TRBV24-1,TRBJ2-4,few,TGTGCCACCAATCAAAACGGGACACCCTCCACCAAAAACATTCAGTACTTC,CATNQNGTPSTKNIQYF
.,TRBV12-3/TRBV12-4,TRBJ1-5,many,TGTGCCAGCAGGCTTCAAAATCAGCCCCAGCATTTT,CASRLQNQPQHF
TRBD1,TRBV5-5,TRBJ2-4,.,TGTGCCAGCAGCCTCGGGACAGTTCAAAACATTCAGTACTTC,CASSLGTVQNIQYF
TRBD2,TRBV7-8,TRBJ2-1,.,TGTGCCAGCAGCTTACGACTAGCGGACTACAATGAGCAGTTCTTC,CASSLRLADYNEQFF
.,TRBV4-3,TRBJ2-3,.,TGCGCCAGCAGCCAAGAATGGAGAAATACGCAGTATTTT,CASSQEWRNTQYF
.,TRBV7-9,TRBJ1-4,.,TGTGCCAGCAAACTATGGGACTTTCGAGAGAATGAAAAACTGTTTTTT,CASKLWDFRENEKLFF
.,TRBV20-1,TRBJ2-7,many,TGCAGTGCAATACAGGGGAGGGGCGAGCAGTACTTC,CSAIQGRGEQYF
.,TRBV7-2,TRBJ2-7,few,TGTGCCAGCAGCTTAATCCACGAGCAGTACTTC,CASSLIHEQYF
.,TRBV20-1,TRBJ1-5,many,TGCAGTGCTAGAGATGGGTCCAGGATCAATCAGCCCCAGCATTTT,CSARDGSRINQPQHF